This TCR beta chain was captured by sequencing in a study of Ad26.COV2.S vaccination and SARS-CoV-2 variants. Turning to the study itself: Participant was drawn from the COV1001 Ad26.COV2.S trial arm. In the study, Ad26.COV2.S was injected intramuscularly once, or twice 56 days apart.

The CDR3 covers 14 residues. From germline, CDR1 is SGHRS and CDR2 YFSETQ. The V end lost 0 bases, the J end lost 2 bases, and 8 bases lay between the germline ends. Noted treatment: 15 to 20 received Ad26.COV2.S at low or high dose, single or two shots; about 5 received placebo; per-sample allocation not given. The samples date from day 63 after the first vaccine or placebo injection. This Boston cohort included adults aged 18-55 years. Built on an Ad26 vector, the vaccine expressed Wuhan-strain SARS-CoV-2 spike. Points on this clone: In the same sample, other DNA sequences code for this CDR3.

This table comes from immunoSEQ multiplex PCR, and its TCRdb copy is limited to in-frame clones, with some not included. Among about 410,000 clones listed, around 92% were seen once. This TCR was sampled from a person between 18 and 65 years old who received the Ad26.COV2.S COVID-19 vaccine or a placebo. The chain has TRBV5-1 and TRBJ2-5; D not resolved. The source was peripheral blood, collected in a trial of Ad26.COV2.S vaccine versus placebo. CDR3 amino acids: CASSLGGPQETQYF. CDR3 nucleotide sequence: TGCGCCAGCAGCTTGGGTGGGCCACAAGAGACCCAGTACTTC.